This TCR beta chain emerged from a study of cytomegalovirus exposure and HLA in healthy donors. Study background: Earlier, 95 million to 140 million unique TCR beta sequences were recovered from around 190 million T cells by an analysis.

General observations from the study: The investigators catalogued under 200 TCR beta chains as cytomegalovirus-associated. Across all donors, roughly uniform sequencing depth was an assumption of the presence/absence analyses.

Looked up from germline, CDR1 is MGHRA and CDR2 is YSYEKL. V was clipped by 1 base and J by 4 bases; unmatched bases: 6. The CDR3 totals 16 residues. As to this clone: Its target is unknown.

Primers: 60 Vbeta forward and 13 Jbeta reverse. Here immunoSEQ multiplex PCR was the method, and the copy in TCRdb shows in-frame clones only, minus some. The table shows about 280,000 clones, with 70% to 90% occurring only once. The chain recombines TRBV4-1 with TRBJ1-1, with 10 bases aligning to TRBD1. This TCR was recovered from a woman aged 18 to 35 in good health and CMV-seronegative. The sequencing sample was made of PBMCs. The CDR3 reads CASSQGQGAISTEAFF. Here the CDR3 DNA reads TGCGCCAGCAGCCAAGGACAGGGGGCGATTTCCACTGAAGCTTTCTTT.